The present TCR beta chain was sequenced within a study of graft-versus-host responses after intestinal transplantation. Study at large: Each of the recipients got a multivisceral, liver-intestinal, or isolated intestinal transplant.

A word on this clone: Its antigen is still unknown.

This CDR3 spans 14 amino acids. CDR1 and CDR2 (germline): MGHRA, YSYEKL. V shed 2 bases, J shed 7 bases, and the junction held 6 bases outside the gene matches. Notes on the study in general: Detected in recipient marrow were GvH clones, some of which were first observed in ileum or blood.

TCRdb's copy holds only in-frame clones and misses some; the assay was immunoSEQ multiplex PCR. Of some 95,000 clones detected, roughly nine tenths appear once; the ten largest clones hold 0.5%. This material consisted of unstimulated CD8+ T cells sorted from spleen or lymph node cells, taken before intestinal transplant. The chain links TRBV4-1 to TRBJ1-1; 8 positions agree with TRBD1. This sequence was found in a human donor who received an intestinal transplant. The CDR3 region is CASSQTDRAFEAFF. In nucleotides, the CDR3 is TGCGCCAGCAGCCAAACGGACAGGGCCTTTGAAGCTTTCTTT.